This T cell receptor beta chain was sequenced for a study of cytomegalovirus exposure and HLA in healthy donors. Whole-study results and caveats: Sequencing artifact likely explains a cluster of highly shared sequence variants. Follow-up analysis found HLA locus-dependent TCR association rates, highest for DRB1 and lowest for HLA-C.

Vbeta (60) and Jbeta (13) primers were used in the PCR. Profiled with immunoSEQ multiplex PCR; TCRdb holds only in-frame clones, not every one. The sample consists of 90,000 or so clones, about 80% of them appearing once. Germline V CDR1 and CDR2: SQVTM, ANQGSEA. The CDR3 extends over 13 amino acids. With 7 bases removed from V and 3 bases from J, the gap between germline ends came to 15 bases. Turning to this clone: Its antigen is still unknown.

Healthy people donating bone marrow made up the donors. Sequencing was performed on PBMCs. The chain couples TRBV29-1 to TRBJ1-1; no definite D call. The source is a middle-aged man in good health and CMV-seropositive. The CDR3 loop reads CSATDGGDTEAFF. The DNA for the CDR3 is TGCAGCGCCACGGATGGCGGAGACACTGAAGCTTTCTTT.